The clone carrying this T cell receptor beta chain was seen just once. Its target is unknown. The data belong to a study of tumor and adjacent non-tumor tissue in lung cancer. Looking at the study overall: There were around eleven adenocarcinoma, 2 squamous cell carcinoma and 1 small cell lung cancer cases. Some 3.9 million productive TCRbeta reads were obtained per sample on average.

General study points: Tumor tissue had significantly higher TCR diversity than normal lung.

No cell sorting was done before RNA was extracted from the tissue. The length of the CDR3 is 14 residues. The germline V and J ends were trimmed by 6 bases and 5 bases, with 14 bases remaining between them. The library came from three nested PCR rounds adapted from ARM-PCR protocols. TCRdb fed the multiplex PCR reads into MiXCR, producing one record per CDR3 protein. The sample has fewer than 120,000 distinct CDR3 sequences; approximately 80% are singletons. What was sequenced was lung tumor tissue. The receptor comes from a man in his sixties or seventies with non-small cell lung cancer. V is TRBV12-3 or TRBV12-4 and J is TRBJ1-5; TRBD1 might be the D (5 bases). CDR3 bases: TGTGCCAGCAGCGTACGCAGGGAAGATCAGCCCCAGCATTTT. This sequence encodes CASSVRREDQPQHF.